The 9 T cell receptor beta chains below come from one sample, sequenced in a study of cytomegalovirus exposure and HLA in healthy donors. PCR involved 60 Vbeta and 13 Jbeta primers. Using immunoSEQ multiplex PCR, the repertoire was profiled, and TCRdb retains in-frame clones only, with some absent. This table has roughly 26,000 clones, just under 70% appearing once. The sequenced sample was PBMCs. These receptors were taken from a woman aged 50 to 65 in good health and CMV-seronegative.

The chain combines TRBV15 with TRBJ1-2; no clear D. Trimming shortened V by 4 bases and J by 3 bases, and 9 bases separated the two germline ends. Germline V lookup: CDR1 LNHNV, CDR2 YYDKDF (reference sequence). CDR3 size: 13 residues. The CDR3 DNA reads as TGTGCCACCAGCATCGGGAGGTACTATGGCTACACCTTC. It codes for CATSIGRYYGYTF.

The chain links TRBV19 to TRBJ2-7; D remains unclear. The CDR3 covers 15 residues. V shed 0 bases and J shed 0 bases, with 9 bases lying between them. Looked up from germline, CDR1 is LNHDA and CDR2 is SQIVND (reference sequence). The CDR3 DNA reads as TGTGCCAGTAGTATAGATGACCCTAGCTCCTACGAGCAGTACTTC. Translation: CASSIDDPSSYEQYF.

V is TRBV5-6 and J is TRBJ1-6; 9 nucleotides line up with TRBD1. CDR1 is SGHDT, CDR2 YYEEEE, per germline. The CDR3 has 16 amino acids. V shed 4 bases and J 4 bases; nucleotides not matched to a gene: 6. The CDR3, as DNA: TGTGCCAGCAGCGGACTGGACAGGGGTTATAATTCACCCCTCCACTTT. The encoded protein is CASSGLDRGYNSPLHF.

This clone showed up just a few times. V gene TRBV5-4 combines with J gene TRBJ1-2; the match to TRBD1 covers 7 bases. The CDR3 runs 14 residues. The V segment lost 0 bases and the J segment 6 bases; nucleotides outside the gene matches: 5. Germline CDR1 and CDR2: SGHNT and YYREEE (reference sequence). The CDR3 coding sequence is TGTGCCAGCAGCTTGGAGCGACAGGGTCATGGCTACACCTTC. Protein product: CASSLERQGHGYTF.

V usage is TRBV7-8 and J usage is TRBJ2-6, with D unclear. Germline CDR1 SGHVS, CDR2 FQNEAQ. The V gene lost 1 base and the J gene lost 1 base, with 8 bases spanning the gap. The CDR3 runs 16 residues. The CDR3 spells CASSLDGASGANVLTF. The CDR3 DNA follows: TGTGCCAGCAGCTTAGATGGTGCGTCTGGGGCCAACGTCCTGACTTTC.

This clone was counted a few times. The CDR3 bases are TGTGCCAGTTCGACAGGGGAATATACTACCAACTATGGCTACACCTTC. It encodes CASSTGEYTTNYGYTF. The chain has TRBV5-4 and TRBJ1-2; 8 bases match TRBD1. J lost 2 bases, V lost 8 bases, and 14 bases had no gene match. The CDR3 contains 16 residues. CDR1 SGHNT and CDR2 YYREEE come from the germline V gene (reference sequence).

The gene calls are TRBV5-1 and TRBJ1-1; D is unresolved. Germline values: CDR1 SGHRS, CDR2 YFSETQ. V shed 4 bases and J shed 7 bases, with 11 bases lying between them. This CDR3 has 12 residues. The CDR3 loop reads CASSPPSNEAFF. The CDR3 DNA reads TGCGCCAGCAGCCCCCCGAGTAATGAAGCTTTCTTT.

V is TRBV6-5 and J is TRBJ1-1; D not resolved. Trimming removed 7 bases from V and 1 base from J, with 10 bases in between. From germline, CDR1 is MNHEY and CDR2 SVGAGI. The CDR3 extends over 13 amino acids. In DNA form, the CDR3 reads TGTGCCAGCAACTTAGATGGGAACACTGAAGCTTTCTTT. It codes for CASNLDGNTEAFF.

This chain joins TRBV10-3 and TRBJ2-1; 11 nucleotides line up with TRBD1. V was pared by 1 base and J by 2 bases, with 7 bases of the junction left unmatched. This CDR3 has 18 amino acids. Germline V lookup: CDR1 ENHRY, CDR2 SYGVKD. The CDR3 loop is CAISEWTGGGNPYNEQFF. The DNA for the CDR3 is TGTGCCATCAGTGAGTGGACAGGGGGCGGGAACCCCTACAATGAGCAGTTCTTC.